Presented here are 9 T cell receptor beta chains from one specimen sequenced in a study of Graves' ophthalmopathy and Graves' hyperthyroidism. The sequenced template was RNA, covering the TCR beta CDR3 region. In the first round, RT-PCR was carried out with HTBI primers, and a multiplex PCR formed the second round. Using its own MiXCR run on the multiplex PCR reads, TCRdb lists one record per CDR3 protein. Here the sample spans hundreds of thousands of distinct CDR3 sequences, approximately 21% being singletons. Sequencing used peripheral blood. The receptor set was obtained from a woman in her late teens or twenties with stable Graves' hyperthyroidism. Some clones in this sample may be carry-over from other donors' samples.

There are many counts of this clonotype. CDR3: CASSQGDGGQETQYF. Written as DNA, the CDR3 is TGCGCCAGCAGCCAAGGCGACGGGGGCCAAGAGACCCAGTACTTC. The J gene is TRBJ2-5, the V gene TRBV4-1, with D possibly TRBD2 on 6 matching bases. Trimming removed 1 base from V and 1 base from J, with 10 bases in between. Germline V gene data show CDR1 as MGHRA and CDR2 as YSYEKL. The length of the CDR3 is 15 residues.

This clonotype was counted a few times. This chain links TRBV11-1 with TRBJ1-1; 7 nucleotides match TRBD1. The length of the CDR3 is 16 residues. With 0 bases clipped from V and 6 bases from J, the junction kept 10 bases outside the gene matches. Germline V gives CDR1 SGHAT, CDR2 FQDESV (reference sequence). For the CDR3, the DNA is TGTGCCAGCAGCTTAGCGCTTGGCAGGGGGGACGCTGAAGCTTTCTTT. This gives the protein CASSLALGRGDAEAFF.

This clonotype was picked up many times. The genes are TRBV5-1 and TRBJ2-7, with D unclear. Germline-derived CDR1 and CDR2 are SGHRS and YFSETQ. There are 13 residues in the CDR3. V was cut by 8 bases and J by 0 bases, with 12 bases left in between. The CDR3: CASSGLTSYEQYF. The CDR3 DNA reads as TGCGCCAGTTCGGGCCTGACCTCCTACGAGCAGTACTTC.

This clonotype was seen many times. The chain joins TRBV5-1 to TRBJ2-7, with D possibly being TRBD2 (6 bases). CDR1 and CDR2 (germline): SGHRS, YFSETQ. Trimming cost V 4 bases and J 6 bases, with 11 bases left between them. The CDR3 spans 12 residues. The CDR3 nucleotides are TGCGCCAGCAGCCCGGAGGGGTTCGAGCAGTACTTC. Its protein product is CASSPEGFEQYF.

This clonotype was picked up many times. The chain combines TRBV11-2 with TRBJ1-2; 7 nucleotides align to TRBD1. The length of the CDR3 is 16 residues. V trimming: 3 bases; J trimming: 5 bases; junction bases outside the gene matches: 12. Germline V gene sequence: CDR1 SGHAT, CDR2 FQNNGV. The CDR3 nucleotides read TGTGCCAGCAGCTTGGACAGGCGATTGGCACCTTATGGCTACACCTTC. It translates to CASSLDRRLAPYGYTF.

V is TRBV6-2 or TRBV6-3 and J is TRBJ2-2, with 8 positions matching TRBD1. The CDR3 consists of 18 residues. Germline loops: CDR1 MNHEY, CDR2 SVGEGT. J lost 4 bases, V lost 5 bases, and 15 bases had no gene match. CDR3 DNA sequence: TGTGCCAGCAGTAGTATAGAGACAGGGGATGTGGCCACCGGGGAGCTGTTTTTT. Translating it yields CASSSIETGDVATGELFF.

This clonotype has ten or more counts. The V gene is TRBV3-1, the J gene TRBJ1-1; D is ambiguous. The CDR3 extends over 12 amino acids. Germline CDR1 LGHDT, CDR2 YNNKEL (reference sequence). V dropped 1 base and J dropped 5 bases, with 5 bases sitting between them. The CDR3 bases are TGTGCCAGCAGCCAAGGGAGGACTGAAGCTTTCTTT. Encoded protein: CASSQGRTEAFF. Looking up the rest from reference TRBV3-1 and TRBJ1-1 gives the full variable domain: DTAVSQTPKYLVTQMGNDKSIKCEQNLGHDTMYWYKQDSKKFLKIMFSYNNKELIINETVPNRFSPKSPDKAHLNLHINSLELGDSAVYFCASSQGRTEAFFGQGTRLTVV.

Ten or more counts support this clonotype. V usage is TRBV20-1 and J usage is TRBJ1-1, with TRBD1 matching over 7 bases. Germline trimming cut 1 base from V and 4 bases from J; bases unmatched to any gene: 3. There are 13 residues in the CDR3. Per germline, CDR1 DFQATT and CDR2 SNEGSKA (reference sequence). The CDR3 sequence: CSARGQGGTEAFF. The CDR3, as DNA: TGCAGTGCTAGAGGACAGGGAGGCACTGAAGCTTTCTTT.

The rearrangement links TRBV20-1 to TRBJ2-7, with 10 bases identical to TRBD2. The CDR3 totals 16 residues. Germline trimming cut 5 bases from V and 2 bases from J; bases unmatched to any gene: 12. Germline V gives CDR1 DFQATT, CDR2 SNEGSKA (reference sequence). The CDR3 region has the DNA TGCAGTGCTCGTAGGACAGGGACTAGCGAGACCTACGAGCAGTACTTC. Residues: CSARRTGTSETYEQYF.